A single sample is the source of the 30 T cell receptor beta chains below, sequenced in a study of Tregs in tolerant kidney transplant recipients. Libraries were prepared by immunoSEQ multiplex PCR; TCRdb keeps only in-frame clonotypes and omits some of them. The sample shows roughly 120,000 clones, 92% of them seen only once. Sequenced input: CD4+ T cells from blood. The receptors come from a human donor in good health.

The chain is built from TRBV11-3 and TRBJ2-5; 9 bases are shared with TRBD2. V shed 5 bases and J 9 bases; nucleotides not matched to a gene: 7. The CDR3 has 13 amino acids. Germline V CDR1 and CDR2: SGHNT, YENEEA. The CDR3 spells CASSLGTSYAQYF. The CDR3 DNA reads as TGTGCCAGCAGCCTGGGGACTAGCTACGCCCAGTACTTC.

The CDR3 bases are TGCGCCAGCAGCTCGGGACCGGGACAGGGTTTAGTCGGTGAAAAACTGTTTTTT. The encoded protein is CASSSGPGQGLVGEKLFF. V and J are TRBV5-1 and TRBJ1-4; 9 bases agree with TRBD1. CDR1 is SGHRS and CDR2 is YFSETQ in the germline V gene. V was pared by 3 bases and J by 7 bases, with 16 bases of the junction left unmatched. The CDR3 is 18 amino acids.

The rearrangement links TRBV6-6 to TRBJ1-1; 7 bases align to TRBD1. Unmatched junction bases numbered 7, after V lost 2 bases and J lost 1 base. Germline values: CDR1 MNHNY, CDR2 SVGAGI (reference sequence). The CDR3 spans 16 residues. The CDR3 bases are TGTGCCAGCAGTTACCCCCAGGGGGTGGGGAACACTGAAGCTTTCTTT. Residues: CASSYPQGVGNTEAFF.

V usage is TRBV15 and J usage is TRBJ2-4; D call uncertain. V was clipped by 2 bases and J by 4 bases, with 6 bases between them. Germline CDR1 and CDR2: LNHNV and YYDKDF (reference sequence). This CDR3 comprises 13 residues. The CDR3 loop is CATSRTVKNIQYF. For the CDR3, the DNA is TGTGCCACCAGCAGAACCGTGAAAAACATTCAGTACTTC. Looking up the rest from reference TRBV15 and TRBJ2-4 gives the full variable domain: DAMVIQNPRYQVTQFGKPVTLSCSQTLNHNVMYWYQQKSSQAPKLLFHYYDKDFNNEADTPDNFQSRRPNTSFCFLDIRSPGLGDTAMYLCATSRTVKNIQYFGAGTRLSVL.

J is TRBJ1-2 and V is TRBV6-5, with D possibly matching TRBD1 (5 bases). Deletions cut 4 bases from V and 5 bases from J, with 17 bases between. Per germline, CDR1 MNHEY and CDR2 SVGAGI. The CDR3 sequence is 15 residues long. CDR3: CASSSFGGIGYGYTF. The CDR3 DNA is TGTGCCAGCAGTTCCTTCGGGGGTATCGGTTATGGCTACACCTTC.

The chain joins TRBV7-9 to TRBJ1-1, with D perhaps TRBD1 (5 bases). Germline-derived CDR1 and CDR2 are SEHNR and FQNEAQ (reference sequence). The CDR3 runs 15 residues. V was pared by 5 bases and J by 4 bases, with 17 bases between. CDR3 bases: TGTGCCAGCAGCCTTTCAATAGGGGTCCCCACTGAAGCTTTCTTT. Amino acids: CASSLSIGVPTEAFF. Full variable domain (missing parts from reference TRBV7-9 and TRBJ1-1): DTGVSQNPRHKITKRGQNVTFRCDPISEHNRLYWYRQTLGQGPEFLTYFQNEAQLEKSRLLSDRFSAERPKGSFSTLEIQRTEQGDSAMYLCASSLSIGVPTEAFFGQGTRLTVV.

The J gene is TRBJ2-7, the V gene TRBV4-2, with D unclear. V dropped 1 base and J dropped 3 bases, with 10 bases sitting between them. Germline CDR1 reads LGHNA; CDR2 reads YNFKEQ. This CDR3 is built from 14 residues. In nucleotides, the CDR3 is TGTGCCAGCAGCCAAGTATCCAGAGTCTACGAGCAGTACTTC. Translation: CASSQVSRVYEQYF.

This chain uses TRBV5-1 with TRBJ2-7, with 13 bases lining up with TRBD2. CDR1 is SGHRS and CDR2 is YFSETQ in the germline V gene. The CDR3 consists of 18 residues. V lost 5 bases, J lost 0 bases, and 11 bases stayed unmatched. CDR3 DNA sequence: TGCGCCAGCAGTTCACGAGGACTAGCGGGAGCGACCTCCTACGAGCAGTACTTC. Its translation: CASSSRGLAGATSYEQYF.

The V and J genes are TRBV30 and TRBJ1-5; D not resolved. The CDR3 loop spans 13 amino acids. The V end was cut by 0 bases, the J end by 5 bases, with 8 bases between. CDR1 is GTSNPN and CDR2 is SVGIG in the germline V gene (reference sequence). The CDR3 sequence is CAWSVGGYQPQHF. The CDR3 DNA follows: TGTGCCTGGAGTGTTGGCGGGTATCAGCCCCAGCATTTT.

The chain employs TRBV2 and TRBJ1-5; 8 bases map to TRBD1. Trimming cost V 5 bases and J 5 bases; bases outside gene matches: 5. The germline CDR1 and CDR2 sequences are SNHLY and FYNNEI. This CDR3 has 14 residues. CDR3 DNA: TGTGCCAGCAGTTCCGACAGGGGTCATCAGCCCCAGCATTTT. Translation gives CASSSDRGHQPQHF.

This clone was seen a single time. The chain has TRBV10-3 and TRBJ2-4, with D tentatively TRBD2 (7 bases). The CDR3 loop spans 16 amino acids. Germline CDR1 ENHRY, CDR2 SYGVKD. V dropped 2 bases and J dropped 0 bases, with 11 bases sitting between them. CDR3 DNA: TGTGCCATCAGTGAGATGGGGGGGCGAGCCAAAAACATTCAGTACTTC. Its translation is CAISEMGGRAKNIQYF.

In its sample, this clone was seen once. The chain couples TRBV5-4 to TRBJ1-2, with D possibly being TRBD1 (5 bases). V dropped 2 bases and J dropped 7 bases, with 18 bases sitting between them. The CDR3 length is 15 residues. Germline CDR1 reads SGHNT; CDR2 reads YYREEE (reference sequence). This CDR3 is CASSFFRGGGGGYTF. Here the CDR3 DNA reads TGTGCCAGCAGCTTTTTCCGCGGCGGGGGTGGTGGCTACACCTTC.

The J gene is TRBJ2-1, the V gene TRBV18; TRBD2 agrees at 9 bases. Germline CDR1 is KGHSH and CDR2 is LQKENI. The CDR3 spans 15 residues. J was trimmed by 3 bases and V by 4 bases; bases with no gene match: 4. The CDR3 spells CASSQSGGIYNEQFF. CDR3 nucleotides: TGTGCCAGCTCACAGAGCGGGGGGATCTACAATGAGCAGTTCTTC.

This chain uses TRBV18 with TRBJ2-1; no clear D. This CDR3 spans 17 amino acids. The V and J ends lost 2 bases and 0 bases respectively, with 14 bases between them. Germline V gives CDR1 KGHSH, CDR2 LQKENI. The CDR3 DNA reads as TGTGCCAGCTCACCATTTAGTGGAAAGAGCTCCTACAATGAGCAGTTCTTC. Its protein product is CASSPFSGKSSYNEQFF.

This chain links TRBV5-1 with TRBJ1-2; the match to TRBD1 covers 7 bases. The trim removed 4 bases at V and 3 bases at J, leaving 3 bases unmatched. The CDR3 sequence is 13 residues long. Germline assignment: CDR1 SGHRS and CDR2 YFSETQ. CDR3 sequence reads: CASSVTGDYGYTF. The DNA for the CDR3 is TGCGCCAGCAGCGTCACAGGGGACTATGGCTACACCTTC. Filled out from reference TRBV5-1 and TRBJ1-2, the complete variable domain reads KAGVTQTPRYLIKTRGQQVTLSCSPISGHRSVSWYQQTPGQGLQFLFEYFSETQRNKGNFPGRFSGRQFSNSRSEMNVSTLELGDSALYLCASSVTGDYGYTFGSGTRLTVV.

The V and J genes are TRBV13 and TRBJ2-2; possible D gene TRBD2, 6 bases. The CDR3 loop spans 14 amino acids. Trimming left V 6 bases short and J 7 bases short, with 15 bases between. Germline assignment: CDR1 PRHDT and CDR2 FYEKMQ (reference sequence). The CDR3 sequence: CASRKAGGNGELFF. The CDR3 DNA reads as TGTGCCAGCAGAAAAGCGGGTGGGAACGGGGAGCTGTTTTTT.

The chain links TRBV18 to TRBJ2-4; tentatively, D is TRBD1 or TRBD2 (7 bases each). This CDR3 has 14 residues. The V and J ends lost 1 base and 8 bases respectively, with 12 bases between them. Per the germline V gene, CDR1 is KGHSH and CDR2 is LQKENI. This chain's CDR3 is CASSPRQGGDIQYF. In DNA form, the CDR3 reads TGTGCCAGCTCACCACGGCAGGGGGGGGACATTCAGTACTTC.

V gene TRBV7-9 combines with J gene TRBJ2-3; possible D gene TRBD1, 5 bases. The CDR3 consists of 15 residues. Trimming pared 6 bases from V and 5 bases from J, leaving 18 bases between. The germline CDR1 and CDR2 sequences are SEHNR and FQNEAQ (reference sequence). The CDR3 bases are TGTGCCAGCAGAGACCTCTCCAGGGATGGAGATACGCAGTATTTT. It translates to CASRDLSRDGDTQYF.

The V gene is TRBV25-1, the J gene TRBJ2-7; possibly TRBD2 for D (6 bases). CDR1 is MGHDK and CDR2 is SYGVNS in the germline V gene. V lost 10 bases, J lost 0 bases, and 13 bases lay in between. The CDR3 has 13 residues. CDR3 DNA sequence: TGTGCCACCGCTAGCGTACTCTCCTACGAGCAGTACTTC. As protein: CATASVLSYEQYF.

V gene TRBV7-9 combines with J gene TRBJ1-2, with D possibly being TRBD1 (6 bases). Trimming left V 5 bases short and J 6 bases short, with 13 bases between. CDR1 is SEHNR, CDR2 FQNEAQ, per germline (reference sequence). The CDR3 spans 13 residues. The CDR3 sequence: CASSPLQGDGYTF. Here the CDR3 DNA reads TGTGCCAGCAGCCCCCTACAGGGAGATGGCTACACCTTC.

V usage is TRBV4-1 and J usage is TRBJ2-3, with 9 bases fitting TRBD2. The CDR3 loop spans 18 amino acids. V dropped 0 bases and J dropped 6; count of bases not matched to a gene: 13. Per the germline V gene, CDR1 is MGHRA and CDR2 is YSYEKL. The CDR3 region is CASSQDHGGRGHTDTQYF. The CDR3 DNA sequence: TGCGCCAGCAGCCAAGATCACGGCGGGAGGGGGCACACGGATACGCAGTATTTT.

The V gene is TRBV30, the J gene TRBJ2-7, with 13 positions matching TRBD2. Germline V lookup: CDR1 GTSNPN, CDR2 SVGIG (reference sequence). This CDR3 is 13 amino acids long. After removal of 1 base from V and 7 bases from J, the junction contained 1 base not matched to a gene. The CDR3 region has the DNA TGTGCCTGGAGTGGGGGACTAGCGGGAGAGCAGTACTTC. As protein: CAWSGGLAGEQYF.

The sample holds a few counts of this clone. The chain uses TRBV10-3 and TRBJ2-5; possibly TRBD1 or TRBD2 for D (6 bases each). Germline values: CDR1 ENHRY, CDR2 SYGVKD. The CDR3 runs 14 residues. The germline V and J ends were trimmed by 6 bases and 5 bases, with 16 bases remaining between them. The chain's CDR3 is CAIRRGPTGETQYF. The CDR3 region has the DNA TGTGCCATCAGACGGGGGCCAACGGGGGAGACCCAGTACTTC.

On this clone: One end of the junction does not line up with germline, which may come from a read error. The DNA of the CDR3 is TGTGCTAGCAGCCTCCGGACTAGCGGGACCATACCGGAGACCCAGTACTTC. Translated, it gives CASSLRTSGTIPETQYF. The chain has TRBV7-7 and TRBJ2-5; 12 bases are a match to TRBD2. Germline V gene sequence: CDR1 SSHAT, CDR2 FNYEAQ (reference sequence). The CDR3 totals 17 residues.

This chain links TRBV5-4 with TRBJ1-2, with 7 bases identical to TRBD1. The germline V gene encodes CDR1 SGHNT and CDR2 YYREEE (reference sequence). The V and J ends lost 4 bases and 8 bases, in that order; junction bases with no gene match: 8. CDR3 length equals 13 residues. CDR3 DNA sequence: TGTGCCAGCAGCCTGGACAGGCCCGGGGGCTACACCTTC. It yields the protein CASSLDRPGGYTF. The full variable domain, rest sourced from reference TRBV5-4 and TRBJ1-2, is ETGVTQSPTHLIKTRGQQVTLRCSSQSGHNTVSWYQQALGQGPQFIFQYYREEENGRGNFPPRFSGLQFPNYSSELNVNALELDDSALYLCASSLDRPGGYTFGSGTRLTVV.

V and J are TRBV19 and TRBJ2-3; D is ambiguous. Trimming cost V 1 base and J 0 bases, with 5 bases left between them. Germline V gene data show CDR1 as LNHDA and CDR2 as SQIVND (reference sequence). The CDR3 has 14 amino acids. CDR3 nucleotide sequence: TGTGCCAGTAGTATAGTCTCCAGCACAGATACGCAGTATTTT. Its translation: CASSIVSSTDTQYF.

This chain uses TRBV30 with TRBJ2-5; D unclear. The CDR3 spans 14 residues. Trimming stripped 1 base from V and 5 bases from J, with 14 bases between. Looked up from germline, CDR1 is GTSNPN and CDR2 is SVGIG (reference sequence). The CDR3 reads CAWSGKGSGETQYF. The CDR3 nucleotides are TGTGCCTGGAGTGGGAAAGGGTCCGGGGAGACCCAGTACTTC.

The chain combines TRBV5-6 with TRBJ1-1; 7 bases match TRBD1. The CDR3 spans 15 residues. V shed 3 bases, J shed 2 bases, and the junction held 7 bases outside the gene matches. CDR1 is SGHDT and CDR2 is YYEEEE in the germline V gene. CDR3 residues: CASSSLNRGNTEAFF. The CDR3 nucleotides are TGTGCCAGCAGCTCACTTAACAGGGGTAACACTGAAGCTTTCTTT.

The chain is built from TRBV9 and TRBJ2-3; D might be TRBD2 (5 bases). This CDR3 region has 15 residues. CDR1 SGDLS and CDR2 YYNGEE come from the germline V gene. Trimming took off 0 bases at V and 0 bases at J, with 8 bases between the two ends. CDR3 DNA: TGTGCCAGCAGCGTAGTTCCGGGGAGCACAGATACGCAGTATTTT. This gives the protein CASSVVPGSTDTQYF.

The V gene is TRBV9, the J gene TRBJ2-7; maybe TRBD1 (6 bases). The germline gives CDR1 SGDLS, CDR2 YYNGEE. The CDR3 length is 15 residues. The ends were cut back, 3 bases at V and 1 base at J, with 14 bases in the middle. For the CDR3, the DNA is TGTGCCAGCAGCGCCGGGACAAATCCGTCCTACGAGCAGTACTTC. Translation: CASSAGTNPSYEQYF.